This T cell receptor beta chain was captured in a study of CD8 T cells in ankylosing spondylitis. The CDR3 has 14 residues. The V gene lost 2 bases and the J gene lost 0 bases, with 6 bases spanning the gap. Germline CDR1 and CDR2: SGDLS and YYNGEE. TCRdb used MiXCR to reprocess the 5' RACE reads, holding one entry per CDR3 protein. The profile covers 470,000 or so distinct CDR3 sequences, with 25% to 30% appearing a single time and about 0.9% taken by the ten largest. Study results and limitations: Prior literature has documented some motif variants in synovial fluid and blood from reactive arthritis. As reported, disease-linked clones showed significant enrichment in matched ankylosing spondylitis synovial fluid. A motif in TCR beta, a set of fewer than ten highly homologous variants, appeared characteristic of ankylosing spondylitis blood. Disease-linked clones, CD8+, were relatively rare in peripheral blood.

In regard to this clonotype: Its antigen is currently unknown.

The V and J genes are TRBV9 and TRBJ1-3; D unresolved. The TCR was taken from a male donor with ankylosing spondylitis. The sequenced material came from blood, either unsorted or a sorted T cell fraction (not recorded which). This CDR3 is CASSVRASGNTIYF. As DNA, the CDR3 is TGTGCCAGCAGCGTTCGGGCCTCTGGAAACACCATATATTTT. Combining the CDR3 with reference TRBV9 and TRBJ1-3 gives the whole variable domain DSGVTQTPKHLITATGQRVTLRCSPRSGDLSVYWYQQSLDQGLQFLIQYYNGEERAKGNILERFSAQQFPDLHSELNLSSLELGDSALYFCASSVRASGNTIYFGEGSWLTVV.